Below, one T cell receptor beta chain is given with its context. This clone's antigen is unknown. It has no much larger one-base neighbor in the sample; base qualities were not kept. The method behind the library was 5' RACE. The sequencer was an Illumina HiSeq 2500. The second PCR ran for roughly 7 to 11 cycles and used a J-beta primer mix along with a sample-barcoded 5' primer. A template-switch 5' adaptor carrying 12 random nucleotides introduced a unique molecular identifier onto each TCR beta cDNA molecule. Each sample yielded at least 3 million CDR3-containing paired-end reads. First-strand cDNA was synthesized from all RNA with the Mint cDNA synthesis kit, primed by a TRBC-specific oligonucleotide. Following uracil-DNA glycosylase treatment, all cDNA underwent a first 18-cycle PCR with the universal primers M1SS and BC2_uni_R. Per the source publication's procedure: For normalization, 1 million high-quality reads, each with a distinct molecular identifier, were randomly selected from each sample. Instead of being binned into consensus sequences, reads that shared molecular identifiers were thrown out. MiTCR, with a Q25 quality threshold and the strictest error-elimination algorithm, was used for CDR3 identification, clonotype clustering and error correction. A nonparametric unseen species model with Euler transformation was used to estimate a lower bound on total TCR beta diversity. Clones were called with MiXCR by TCRdb after fastp trimmed the public reads at Q25, and only in-frame beta chains were retained. Each record represents a unique CDR3 protein, reported with the most common genes and DNA among its rows. TCRdb's processing, not the authors', yielded these V and J calls. Across this sample there are some 860,000 distinct CDR3 sequences, with 45% to 70% seen only once. 20% to 30% of the sample rests with the top ten.

The germline V gene (reference sequence) sets CDR1 to MNHEY and CDR2 to SMNVEV. The CDR3 contains 14 residues, cysteine and phenylalanine counted. Left in the record is the CDR3 DNA by itself, 42 bases read in frame from the first base. Cut back by 6 bases and 3 bases, the V and J ends lie 12 bases apart. This sample is part of a study of blood T cells in healthy people across ages (dated by TCRdb to between 2014 and 2017). Regarding the study in general: In model experiments, template switching captured about one uniquely barcoded TCR beta cDNA molecule for every two T cells. Four age groups were formed from the donors: young (average 16 years), middle-aged (approximately 39), aged (62) and long-lived (approximately 78). To avoid experimental bias, donors of different ages were spread randomly across the sequencing lanes. To track age-related changes in TCR beta repertoire diversity, the study relied on deep sequencing normalized with unique cDNA molecular identifiers. Using the same blood draw, the study looked at two additional independent replicas of 1 million unique cDNA reads for two donors, one aged 18 to 30 and the other aged 80 or older.

General study outcomes and caveats: Compared with the aged group, the long-lived group had more naive CD4+ T cells, fewer expanded clones and increased TCR diversity, a pattern suggesting age selection. Observed TCR beta diversity per million T cells fell roughly linearly with age, and a significant reduction was already apparent by age around 44. Bulk unsorted PBMC profiling prevented conclusive comparison of naive and antigen-experienced compartments. Because the CMV infection status of the donors was unknown, age-related changes in expanded clonotypes may potentially have been confounded. Observed TCR beta diversity correlated strongly with the percentage of naive T cells measured by flow cytometry. Total diversity estimates from one million sequenced T cells were considered lower bounds and underestimates.

Systemically healthy Caucasian individuals from Russia, over 30 in total and aged roughly 6 to 100 years, were included as donors. Approximately 9 milliliters of peripheral blood were collected from each donor into EDTA-treated Vacutainer tubes. Ficoll-Paque density-gradient centrifugation was used to isolate PBMCs, with at least 6.5 million per sample. Trizol reagent was used to extract total RNA from PBMCs, with at least 5.5 micrograms per sample. For every donor, an aliquot of PBMCs went through flow cytometry to measure the percentages of naive CD45RAhigh/CD27high T cells. The chain is assembled from TRBV27 and TRBJ1-5, with a tentative D gene TRBD1 over 5 matching bases. Sequenced: blood. The clonotype was recovered from a man aged 35 to 55 in good health. The DNA sequence follows: TGTGCCAGCAGGAGCGGGACGGTCAATCAGCCCCAGCATTTT. Protein translation: CASRSGTVNQPQHF.